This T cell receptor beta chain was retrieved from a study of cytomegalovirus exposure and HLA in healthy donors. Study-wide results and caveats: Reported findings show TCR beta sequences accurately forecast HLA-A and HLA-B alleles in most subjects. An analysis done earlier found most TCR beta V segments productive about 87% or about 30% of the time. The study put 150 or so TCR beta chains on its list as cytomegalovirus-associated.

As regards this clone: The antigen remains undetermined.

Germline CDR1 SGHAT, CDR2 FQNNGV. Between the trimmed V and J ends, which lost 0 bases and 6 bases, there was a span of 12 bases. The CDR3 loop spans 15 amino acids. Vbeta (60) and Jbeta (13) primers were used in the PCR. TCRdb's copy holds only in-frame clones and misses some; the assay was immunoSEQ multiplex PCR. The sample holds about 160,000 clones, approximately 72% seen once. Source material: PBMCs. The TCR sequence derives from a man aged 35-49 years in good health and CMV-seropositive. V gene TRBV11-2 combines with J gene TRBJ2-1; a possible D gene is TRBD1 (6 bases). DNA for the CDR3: TGTGCCAGCAGCTTAGACCTACAGGGTGCCAATGAGCAGTTCTTC. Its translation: CASSLDLQGANEQFF.